This TCR beta chain was recorded in a study of cytotoxic CD8 clonotypes in ibrutinib-treated CLL. At the level of the study: Among responders, some 25 were partial and 2 complete; after median roughly 72 months, approximately 15 stayed remitted and approximately 12 progressed.

With cryopreserved PBMCs as the source, around 2 micrograms of genomic DNA went to TCR beta libraries. With respect to this clone: Its specificity is not known.

The V gene lost 5 bases and the J gene lost 7 bases, with 11 bases spanning the gap. The CDR3 extends over 13 amino acids. Per the germline V gene, CDR1 is SGHAT and CDR2 is FQDESV (reference sequence). Investigators sought sequencing depths of between 1 in 200,000 and 1 in 1 million T cells. Only in-frame clones appear in the TCRdb table, and some are missing; sequencing was by immunoSEQ multiplex PCR. The profile shows 200,000 to 250,000 clones, 70% of them singletons. Whole-study findings and limits: The public clonotypes identified were infrequent and showed contraction or stability on treatment.

This chain uses TRBV11-1 with TRBJ1-4, with D uncertain. This clonotype was obtained from a human donor with chronic lymphocytic leukemia. Sequencing was performed on PBMCs, taken after 12 months of ibrutinib treatment. The CDR3 is CASSRSGVEKLFF. The CDR3 DNA reads as TGTGCCAGCAGCCGGAGCGGGGTTGAAAAACTGTTTTTT.